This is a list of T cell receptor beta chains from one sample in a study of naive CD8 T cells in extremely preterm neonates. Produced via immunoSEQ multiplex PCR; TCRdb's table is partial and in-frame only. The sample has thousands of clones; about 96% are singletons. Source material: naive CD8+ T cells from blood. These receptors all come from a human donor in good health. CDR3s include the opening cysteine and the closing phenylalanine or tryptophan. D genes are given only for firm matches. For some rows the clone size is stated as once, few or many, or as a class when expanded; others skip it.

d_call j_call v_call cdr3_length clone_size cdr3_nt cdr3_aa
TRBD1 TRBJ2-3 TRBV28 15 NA TGTGCCAGCAGGGAACAGGGGGCGCGTCCAGATACGCAGTATTTT CASREQGARPDTQYF
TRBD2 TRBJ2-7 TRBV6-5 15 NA TGTGCCAGCACCAACGTGGGCGGGGGGCCCTACGAGCAGTACTTC CASTNVGGGPYEQYF
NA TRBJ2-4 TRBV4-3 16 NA TGCGCCAGCAGCCAAGATTTTGCGGGAACTAAAAACATTCAGTACTTC CASSQDFAGTKNIQYF
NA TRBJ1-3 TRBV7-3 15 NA TGTGCCAGCAGCTTAGAGGGACACTCTGGAAACACCATATATTTT CASSLEGHSGNTIYF
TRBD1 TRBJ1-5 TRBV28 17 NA TGTGCCAGCAACCTATCAGGGGGCGGAGCTCAATTTCAGCCCCAGCATTTT CASNLSGGGAQFQPQHF
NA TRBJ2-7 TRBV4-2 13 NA TGTGCCAGCAGCCACCAACTAGGACGCGAGCAGTACTTC CASSHQLGREQYF
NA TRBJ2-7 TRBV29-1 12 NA TGCAGCGTTGAAGTCAGGGGATACGAGCAGTACTTC CSVEVRGYEQYF
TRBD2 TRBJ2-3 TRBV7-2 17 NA TGTGCCAGCAGGCCCGGACTAGCGGGGCCTAGCACAGATACGCAGTATTTT CASRPGLAGPSTDTQYF
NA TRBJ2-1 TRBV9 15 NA TGTGCCAGCAGCGACGGGAAGGGAGTTTACAATGAGCAGTTCTTC CASSDGKGVYNEQFF
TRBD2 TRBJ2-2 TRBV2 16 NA TGTGCCAGCAGCCCCCAGGGCGGGGGGGCGACCGGGGAGCTGTTTTTT CASSPQGGGATGELFF
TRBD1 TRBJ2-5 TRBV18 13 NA TGTGCCAGCTCACCGGACAGGGGGGAGACCCAGTACTTC CASSPDRGETQYF
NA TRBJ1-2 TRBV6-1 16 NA TGTGCCAGCAGTGAAGGCCCCAGAACCTCTAACTATGGCTACACCTTC CASSEGPRTSNYGYTF
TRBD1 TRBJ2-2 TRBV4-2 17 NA TGTGCCAGCAGCCATCCTCCGGGACAGGGGGCGGCCGGGGAGCTGTTTTTT CASSHPPGQGAAGELFF
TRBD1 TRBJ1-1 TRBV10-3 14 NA TGTGCCATCAGTGATCAGGGGGGTGGCACTGAAGCTTTCTTT CAISDQGGGTEAFF
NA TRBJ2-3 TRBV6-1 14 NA TGTGCCAGTAAACAGGGCCTAAGCACAGATACGCAGTATTTT CASKQGLSTDTQYF
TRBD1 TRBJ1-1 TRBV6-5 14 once TGTGCCAGCAGTGTAGACAGGGGATTGACTGAAGCTTTCTTT CASSVDRGLTEAFF
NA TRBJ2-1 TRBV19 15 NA TGTGCCAGTAGTGGGGGGAGGGCCGGGGGCGATGAGCAGTTCTTC CASSGGRAGGDEQFF
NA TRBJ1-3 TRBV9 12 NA TGTGCCAGCAGAGGGGCTGGAAACACCATATATTTT CASRGAGNTIYF
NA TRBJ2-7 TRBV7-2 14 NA TGTGCCAGCAGCTTAGTTGGAGGGAGCCACGAGCAGTACTTC CASSLVGGSHEQYF
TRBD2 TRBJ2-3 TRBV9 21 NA TGTGCCAGCAGCGTAGAGCCTTTCGTGCGGGGGGTCGGGGGACCCACAGATACGCAGTATTTT CASSVEPFVRGVGGPTDTQYF
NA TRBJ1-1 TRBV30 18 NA TGTGCCTGGACCGACAGGCGAGTCTTCCACGACGGAGACGCTGAAGCTTTCTTT CAWTDRRVFHDGDAEAFF
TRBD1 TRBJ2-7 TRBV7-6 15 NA TGTGCCAGCAGCTTAGTACGGGACAGGGCTCGCGAGCAGTACTTC CASSLVRDRAREQYF
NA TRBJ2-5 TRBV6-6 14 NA TGTGCCAGCAGTGACGGACAGATACAAGAGACCCAGTACTTC CASSDGQIQETQYF
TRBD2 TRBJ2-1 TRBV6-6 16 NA TGTGCCAGCAGGCCCTACTCGGGCGGGGGCTACAATGAGCAGTTCTTC CASRPYSGGGYNEQFF
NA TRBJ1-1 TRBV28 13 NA TGTGCCAGCAGTTTCCGGGGATTAACTGAAGCTTTCTTT CASSFRGLTEAFF
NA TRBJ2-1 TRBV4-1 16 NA TGCGCCAGCAGCCAGAACTACTTTAGCTCCTACAATGAGCAGTTCTTC CASSQNYFSSYNEQFF
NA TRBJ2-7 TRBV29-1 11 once TGCAGCGTTGAAAGAGGATACGAGCAGTACTTC CSVERGYEQYF
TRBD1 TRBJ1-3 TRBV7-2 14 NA TGTGCCAGCAGCCCCCCAGGACAGGAGCAAGCCATATATTTT CASSPPGQEQAIYF
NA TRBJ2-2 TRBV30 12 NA TGTGCCTGCGGGGGTCACACCGGGGAGCTGTTTTTT CACGGHTGELFF
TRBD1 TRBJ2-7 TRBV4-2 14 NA TGTGCCAGCAGCCGCGGGACAGGGAACTACGAGCAGTACTTC CASSRGTGNYEQYF
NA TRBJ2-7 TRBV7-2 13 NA TGTGCCAGCAGCTTAGCGGGGGGGCGCGAGCAGTACTTC CASSLAGGREQYF
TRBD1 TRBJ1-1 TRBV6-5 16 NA TGTGCCAGCAGTTACCAGAGGGACAGCATGAACACTGAAGCTTTCTTT CASSYQRDSMNTEAFF
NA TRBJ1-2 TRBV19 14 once TGTGCCAGTAGTCCCCCCCTTCCTCTCTATGGCTACACCTTC CASSPPLPLYGYTF
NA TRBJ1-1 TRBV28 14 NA TGTGCCAGCAGTTTAATACGGTTGTACACTGAAGCTTTCTTT CASSLIRLYTEAFF
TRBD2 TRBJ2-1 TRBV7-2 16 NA TGTGCCAGCAGCGGGCGGGGGGGGAGCTCCTACAATGAGCAGTTCTTC CASSGRGGSSYNEQFF
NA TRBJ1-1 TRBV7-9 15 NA TGTGCCAGCAGCATAGGCTTTGGGGGCTCCACTGAAGCTTTCTTT CASSIGFGGSTEAFF
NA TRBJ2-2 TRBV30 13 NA TGTGCCTGGAGCCGACTGGACACCGGGGAGCTGTTTTTT CAWSRLDTGELFF
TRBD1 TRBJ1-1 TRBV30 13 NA TGTGCCTGGAGATCAGACAGGGGGCATGAAGCTTTCTTT CAWRSDRGHEAFF
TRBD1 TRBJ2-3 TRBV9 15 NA TGTGCCAGCAGCGTAGATAGGGGGCCAATATTTGAGCAGTATTTT CASSVDRGPIFEQYF
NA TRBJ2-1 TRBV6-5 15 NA TGTGCCAGCAAAGTGGTCGCGGGGTTAAGCAATGAGCAGTTCTTC CASKVVAGLSNEQFF
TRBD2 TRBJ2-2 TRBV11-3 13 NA TGTGCCAGCAGCGGGGGGGACACCGGGGAGCTGTTTTTT CASSGGDTGELFF
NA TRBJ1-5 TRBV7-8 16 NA TGTGCCAGCAGCTCCCGGGGCCGGGGGGGCAATCAGCCCCAGCATTTT CASSSRGRGGNQPQHF
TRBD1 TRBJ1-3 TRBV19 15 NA TGTGCCAGTAGTATCCGGACAGGGTCTGGAAACACCATATATTTT CASSIRTGSGNTIYF
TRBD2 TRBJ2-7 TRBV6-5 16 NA TGTGCCAGCAGTTACTCGGTAGCGGGGCTCTTCTACGAGCAGTACTTC CASSYSVAGLFYEQYF
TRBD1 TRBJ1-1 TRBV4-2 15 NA TGTGCCAGCAGCCAGACCGGGACAGGTAACACTGAAGCTTTCTTT CASSQTGTGNTEAFF
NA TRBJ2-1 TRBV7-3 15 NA TGTGCCAGCAGCTGGGCGGGGAGCTCCTACAATGAGCAGTTCTTC CASSWAGSSYNEQFF
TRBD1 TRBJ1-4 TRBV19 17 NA TGTGCCAGTAGTACCCTCGACAGGGGATCATCTAATGAAAAACTGTTTTTT CASSTLDRGSSNEKLFF
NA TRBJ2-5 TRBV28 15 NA TGTGCCAGCAGTTTTCGCGGACTAAGGTCAGAGACCCAGTACTTC CASSFRGLRSETQYF
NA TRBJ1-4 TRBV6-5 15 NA TGTGCCAGCACTCAACCCCCGGGGACTAATGAAAAACTGTTTTTT CASTQPPGTNEKLFF
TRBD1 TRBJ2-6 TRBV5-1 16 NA TGCGCCAGCAGCGTTTGGACAGGGGCTGGGGCCAACGTCCTGACTTTC CASSVWTGAGANVLTF
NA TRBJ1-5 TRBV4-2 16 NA TGTGCCAGCAGCCAAGAACAGGGCCGAGGCAATCAGCCCCAGCATTTT CASSQEQGRGNQPQHF
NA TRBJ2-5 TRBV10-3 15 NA TGTGCCATCAGGGATTCGCAGCGGCCTTCAGAGACCCAGTACTTC CAIRDSQRPSETQYF
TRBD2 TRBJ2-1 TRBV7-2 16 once TGTGCCAGCAGCCGGGAGGGTACCCGGGGATACAATGAGCAGTTCTTC CASSREGTRGYNEQFF
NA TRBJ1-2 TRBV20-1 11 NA TGCAGTGCCGCCAGGGTGCGAGGCTACACCTTC CSAARVRGYTF
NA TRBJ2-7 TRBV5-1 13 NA TGCGCCAGCAGCCCACAGGTTCCCTACGAGCAGTACTTC CASSPQVPYEQYF